Listed below are T cell receptor beta chains from one sample, sequenced in a study of blood T cells in healthy people across ages. In TCRdb, the 5' RACE reads were re-called with MiXCR into one record per CDR3 protein. The table lists about 1.1 million distinct CDR3 sequences, approximately 38% of them singletons. Specimen: blood. These receptor sequences come from a man between 18 and 35 years old in good health. CDR3s include the opening cysteine and the closing phenylalanine or tryptophan. The D gene is left open where the match is weak. A row's size may be missing; if present it is once, few, many or a size class.

.	.	TRBV2	TRBJ1-5	TGTGCCAGCAGAGCTGACACCCTCGTTTATAGCAATCAGCCCCAGCATTTT	CASRADTLVYSNQPQHF
TRBD2	.	TRBV7-2	TRBJ2-7	TGTGCCAGCAGCTTAGCACCTAGCGGGGTTGGAGACGAGCAGTACTTC	CASSLAPSGVGDEQYF
.	many	TRBV5-4	TRBJ2-3	TGTGCCAGCAGCTTATTCGGTGCGACAGATACGCAGTATTTT	CASSLFGATDTQYF
TRBD2	.	TRBV6-2/TRBV6-3	TRBJ2-7	TGTGCCAGCAGACCTACGAGCGGGAGTTTATCCAGGGAGCAGTACTTC	CASRPTSGSLSREQYF
.	.	TRBV7-8	TRBJ2-7	TGTGCCAGCAGCGTAGGGCCCAACTACGAGCAGTACTTC	CASSVGPNYEQYF
TRBD1	few	TRBV20-1	TRBJ1-5	TGCAGTGCTGCCTGGCAGGGGGCGCGGTTCCAGCCCCAGCATTTT	CSAAWQGARFQPQHF
.	.	TRBV24-1	TRBJ1-1	TGTGCCACCAGTGATGAGGGAGCCACTGAAGCTTTCTTT	CATSDEGATEAFF
.	few	TRBV3-1	TRBJ2-3	TGTGCCAGCAGCCAATTAGCGGAGGCGCAGTATTTT	CASSQLAEAQYF
TRBD2	few	TRBV27	TRBJ2-5	TGTGCCAGCAGTTTTTCTAGCGGGGGGGTCTGGACCCAGTACTTC	CASSFSSGGVWTQYF
TRBD2	.	TRBV6-4	TRBJ2-1	TGTGCCAGCAGTGACAGGGGACTAGGTACAAAGCAGTTCTTC	CASSDRGLGTKQFF
.	once	TRBV3-1	TRBJ2-2	TGTGCCAGCAGCCAAGAGGTCGGACAGATCACCGGGGAGCTGTTTTTT	CASSQEVGQITGELFF
.	.	TRBV29-1	TRBJ2-5	TGCAGCGTTGAAGATCCAGGGGTCCAAGAGACCCAGTACTTC	CSVEDPGVQETQYF
.	.	TRBV6-5	TRBJ2-7	TGTGCCAGCAGTTACTCGGGCAGGCGCCGCTACGAGCAGTACTTC	CASSYSGRRRYEQYF
.	few	TRBV7-2	TRBJ1-1	TGTGCCAGCAGCGCGTTCGGGGTCGGAACTGAAGCTTTCTTT	CASSAFGVGTEAFF
.	.	TRBV28	TRBJ1-5	TGTGCCAGCAGTTTGTACTCCCCAGGGAATCAGCCCCAGCATTTT	CASSLYSPGNQPQHF
.	many	TRBV7-2	TRBJ1-1	TGTGCCAGCAGCTTAGGTGGGCCCATGAACACTGAAGCTTTCTTT	CASSLGGPMNTEAFF
TRBD1	.	TRBV12-3/TRBV12-4	TRBJ2-7	TGTGCCAGCAGTTTGGGGACAGCCCAGGAGGAGCAGTACTTC	CASSLGTAQEEQYF
.	.	TRBV2	TRBJ2-2	TGTGCCTCCGCCGCGCGGGGCCCTTCCACCGGGGAGCTGTTTTTT	CASAARGPSTGELFF
.	.	TRBV12-3/TRBV12-4	TRBJ1-1	.	CASSSSTENTEAFF
TRBD2	.	TRBV20-1	TRBJ2-3	TGCAGTGCAGAGGGACTAGCGGAGAGCACAGATACGCAGTATTTT	CSAEGLAESTDTQYF
.	.	TRBV6-5	TRBJ1-2	TGTGCCAGCAGTTACTCTGGCGCAGGCTATGGCTACACCTTC	CASSYSGAGYGYTF
.	.	TRBV7-9	TRBJ2-3	TGTGCCAGCAGCTCAGTACGGACAGTTGCCTCCACAGATACGCAGTATTTT	CASSSVRTVASTDTQYF
.	.	TRBV20-1	TRBJ2-3	TGCAGTGCTAGACTGGACGGCTTGAGCACAGATACGCAGTATTTT	CSARLDGLSTDTQYF
TRBD1	once	TRBV28	TRBJ2-5	TGTGCCGGCAGCACCCCTTTCCGGGACAGAGCTGAACAAGAGACCCAGTACTTC	CAGSTPFRDRAEQETQYF
.	few	TRBV3-1	TRBJ2-3	TGTGCCAGCAGCCAAGATGTGGGGGCCACAGATACGCAGTATTTT	CASSQDVGATDTQYF
.	few	TRBV27	TRBJ2-5	TGTGCCAGCAGTTTATCCACGGCAGTCGGAGAGACCCAGTACTTC	CASSLSTAVGETQYF
TRBD1	.	TRBV12-3/TRBV12-4	TRBJ2-1	TGTGCCAGCAGTTTATCTTCCGGGACAGTGAATGAGCAGTTCTTC	CASSLSSGTVNEQFF
.	.	TRBV4-3	TRBJ1-3	TGCGCCAACAGCCAAGAGGCGGTTGGAGTGTTCGGAAACACCATATATTTT	CANSQEAVGVFGNTIYF
TRBD1	.	TRBV20-1	TRBJ1-1	TGCAGTGCTAGAGCGCGCCCGGGACAGGGGACCTTAAACACTGAAGCTTTCTTT	CSARARPGQGTLNTEAFF
.	few	TRBV25-1	TRBJ1-2	TGTGCCAGCAGTGCCTTACAGGACAGCTATGGCTACACCTTC	CASSALQDSYGYTF
TRBD1	.	TRBV20-1	TRBJ1-1	TGCAGTGTTACTCAGGGGGCAAGTGGTACTGAAGCTTTCTTT	CSVTQGASGTEAFF
.	.	TRBV2	TRBJ1-2	TGTGCCAGCAGTGAACAGGGTACTAACTATGGCTACACCTTC	CASSEQGTNYGYTF
TRBD2	.	TRBV27	TRBJ2-2	TGTGCCAGCAGTGGGGAGACTAGCGGTTACACCGGGGAGCTGTTTTTT	CASSGETSGYTGELFF
TRBD1	.	TRBV12-3/TRBV12-4	TRBJ1-6	TGTGCCAGCAGGAAGACAGGGGGCATAGGTAATTCACCCCTCCACTTT	CASRKTGGIGNSPLHF
.	few	TRBV7-9	TRBJ1-2	TGTGCCAGCAGCCCCCCCTGGGGGAACTATGGCTACACCTTC	CASSPPWGNYGYTF
.	few	TRBV7-9	TRBJ2-5	TGTGCCAGCAGCTTCACTATCTCGGGACTCTTAGAGACCCAGTACTTC	CASSFTISGLLETQYF
TRBD2	few	TRBV7-2	TRBJ2-7	TGTGCCAGCAGCTTAGATGGCGGGGGGGCCTCAGTTGTTTACGAGCAGTACTTC	CASSLDGGGASVVYEQYF
TRBD1	.	TRBV12-3/TRBV12-4	TRBJ1-4	TGTGCCAGCACCAAGACAGGGAGGGACGAAAAACTGTTTTTT	CASTKTGRDEKLFF
.	few	TRBV10-3	TRBJ2-7	TGTGCCATCAGTGAGTCGACACAATCCTACGAGCAGTACTTC	CAISESTQSYEQYF
.	once	TRBV6-2/TRBV6-3	TRBJ2-5	TGTGCCAACAGTCAATACGGAGGGGTTCCCGAAGAGACCCAGTACTTC	CANSQYGGVPEETQYF
.	few	TRBV10-2	TRBJ2-3	TGCGCCAGCAGTGAGTCCGATACGCAGTATTTT	CASSESDTQYF
.	few	TRBV4-1	TRBJ1-6	TGCGCCAGCAGCCAAGATTGGACCAGGGTTCACTATAATTCACCCCTCCACTTT	CASSQDWTRVHYNSPLHF
TRBD1	few	TRBV4-2	TRBJ1-2	TGTGCCACCACAGGGGGCCAGAACTATGGCTACACCTTC	CATTGGQNYGYTF
TRBD2	.	TRBV3-1	TRBJ2-1	TGTGCCAGCAGCCCGCTCGCCGGGACTAGTTACAATGAGCAGTTCTTC	CASSPLAGTSYNEQFF
.	once	TRBV5-4	TRBJ1-2	TGTACCAGCAGCCAAAAGAGTCTGGACTATGGCTATACCTTC	CTSSQKSLDYGYTF
TRBD2	few	TRBV3-1	TRBJ2-3	TGTGCCAGCAGCCGATCGGGGGGGGCTAGCACAGATACGCAGTATTTT	CASSRSGGASTDTQYF
.	few	TRBV7-2	TRBJ2-3	TGTGCCAGCAGCTTAGATGGGGATAGCACAGATACGCAGTATTTT	CASSLDGDSTDTQYF
.	few	TRBV20-1	TRBJ1-2	TGCAGTGCTAGACGCGCCCAGGCGGGGTATGGCTACACCTTC	CSARRAQAGYGYTF
TRBD1	few	TRBV5-1	TRBJ2-1	TGCGCCAGCAGCCCCGGGACAGTAGCCTACAATGAGCAGTTCTTC	CASSPGTVAYNEQFF
.	many	TRBV10-3	TRBJ1-2	TGTGCCATCAGTGAATCAGTGGGGTATGGCTACACCTTC	CAISESVGYGYTF
.	.	TRBV21-1	TRBJ1-2	TGTGCCAGCAGCAAGAGGGGGGGCCATGGCTACACCTTC	CASSKRGGHGYTF
.	once	TRBV4-1	TRBJ1-2	TGCGCCAGCAGCCAGGTTTTCTACCGGGACGGAAGACTCTATGGCTACACCTTC	CASSQVFYRDGRLYGYTF
TRBD1	.	TRBV11-1	TRBJ1-2	TGTGCCAGCAGCAACCGACAGGGGAACTATGGCTACACCTTC	CASSNRQGNYGYTF
TRBD1	.	TRBV27	TRBJ1-2	TGTACCAGCAGTACCAGGACAGGGGGGAGCTATGGCTACACCTTC	CTSSTRTGGSYGYTF